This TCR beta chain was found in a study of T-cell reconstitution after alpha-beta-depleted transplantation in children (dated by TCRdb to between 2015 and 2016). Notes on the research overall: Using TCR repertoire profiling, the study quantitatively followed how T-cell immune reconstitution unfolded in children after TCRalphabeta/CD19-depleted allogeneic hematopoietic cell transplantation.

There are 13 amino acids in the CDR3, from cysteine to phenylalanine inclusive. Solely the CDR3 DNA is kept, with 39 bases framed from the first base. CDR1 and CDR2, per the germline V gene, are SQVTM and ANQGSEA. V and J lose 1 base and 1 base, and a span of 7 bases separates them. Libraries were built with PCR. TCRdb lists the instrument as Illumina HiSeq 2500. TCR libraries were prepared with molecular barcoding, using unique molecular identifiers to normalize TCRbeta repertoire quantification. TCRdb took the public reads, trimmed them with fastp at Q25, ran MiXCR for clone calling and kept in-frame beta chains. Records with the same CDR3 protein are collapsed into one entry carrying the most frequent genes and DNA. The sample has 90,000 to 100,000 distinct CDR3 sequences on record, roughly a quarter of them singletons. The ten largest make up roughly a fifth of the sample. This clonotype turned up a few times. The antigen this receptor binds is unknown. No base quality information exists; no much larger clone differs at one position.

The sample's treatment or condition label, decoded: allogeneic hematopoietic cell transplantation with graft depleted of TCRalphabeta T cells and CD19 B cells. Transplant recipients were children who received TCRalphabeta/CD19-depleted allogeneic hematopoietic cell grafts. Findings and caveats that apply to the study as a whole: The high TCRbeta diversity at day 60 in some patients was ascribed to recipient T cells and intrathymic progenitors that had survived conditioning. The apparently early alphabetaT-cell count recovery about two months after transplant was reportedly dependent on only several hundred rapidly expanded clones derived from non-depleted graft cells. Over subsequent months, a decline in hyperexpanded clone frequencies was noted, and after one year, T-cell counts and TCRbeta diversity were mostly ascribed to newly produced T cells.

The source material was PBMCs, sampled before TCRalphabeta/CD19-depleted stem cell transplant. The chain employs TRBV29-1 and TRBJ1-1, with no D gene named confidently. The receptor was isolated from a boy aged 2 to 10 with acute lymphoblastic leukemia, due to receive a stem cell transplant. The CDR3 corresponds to CSVEVGRNTEAFF. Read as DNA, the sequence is TGCAGCGTTGAAGTCGGCAGGAACACTGAAGCTTTCTTT.